This T cell receptor beta chain was found in a study of blood T cell repertoires in COVID-19. The CDR3 totals 13 residues. Per germline, CDR1 LGHDT and CDR2 YNNKEL (reference sequence). V dropped 7 bases and J dropped 3 bases, with 10 bases sitting between them. Assay used: immunoSEQ multiplex PCR; TCRdb lists only in-frame clones, some missing. Of 150,000 to 200,000 clones listed, about 84% are singletons. The clonotype comes from a man aged 45 to 65 who had recovered from COVID-19. This chain joins TRBV3-1 (or the pseudogene TRBV3-2) and TRBJ1-3; D gene unclear. Sequenced material: PBMCs or T cells enriched from blood (not recorded which). CDR3 region: CASNGINGNTIYF. CDR3 nucleotide sequence: TGTGCCAGCAACGGGATTAATGGAAACACCATATATTTT.